This T cell receptor beta chain was captured in a study of blood T cell repertoires in COVID-19. Germline CDR1 SGHRS, CDR2 YFSETQ. CDR3 size: 14 residues. V dropped 4 bases and J dropped 5; count of bases not matched to a gene: 5. Generated by immunoSEQ multiplex PCR, the TCRdb table keeps only in-frame clones and is missing some. This sample has roughly 150,000 clones, with more than 70% found just once. This receptor was identified in a man aged 55 to 70 with acute or convalescent COVID-19. The specimen sequenced was peripheral blood. The rearrangement links TRBV5-1 to TRBJ1-5; 8 nucleotides match TRBD1. The CDR3 is CASSLLQGDQPQHF. The DNA of the CDR3 is TGCGCCAGCAGCCTCTTACAGGGGGATCAGCCCCAGCATTTT.